A selection of T cell receptor beta chains follows, all from one sample in a study of blood T cell repertoires in COVID-19. Sequencing used immunoSEQ multiplex PCR; TCRdb keeps in-frame clones, though not all of them. The sample lists 200,000 to 300,000 clones, roughly 80% occurring once. The sample consisted of peripheral blood. The origin of the receptors is a man aged 55 to 70 with acute or convalescent COVID-19. CDR3s include the opening cysteine and the closing phenylalanine or tryptophan. The order of the fields is J gene, clone size, V gene, D gene, CDR3 DNA, CDR3 protein. The D gene is left open where the match is weak. The size entry is marked missing in some rows and otherwise reads once, few, many or a size class.

>TRBJ2-7|NA|TRBV27|TRBD1
TGTGCCAGCAGTTTTTCCTCAGGGGGCGACGAGCAGTACTTC
CASSFSSGGDEQYF
>TRBJ1-4|NA|TRBV4-1|TRBD1
TGCGCCAGCACCCCCGGGACGGACAGGGGTAATGAAAAACTGTTTTTT
CASTPGTDRGNEKLFF
>TRBJ1-1|NA|TRBV10-3|TRBD1
TGTGCCATCAGAAAAAACAGGGGTTGCTTT
CAIRKNRGCF
>TRBJ2-7|NA|TRBV18|TRBD2
TGTGCCAGCTCTCCCGGGACTAGCTCACACTACGAGCAGTACTTC
CASSPGTSSHYEQYF
>TRBJ2-3|NA|TRBV5-1|TRBD2
TGCGCCAGCAGCTTGGTAACTAGCGGGGGGTGGGTCACAGATACGCAGTATTTT
CASSLVTSGGWVTDTQYF
>TRBJ1-6|NA|TRBV27|NA
TGTGCCAGCAGTTTGAACAGGAATTCACCCCTCCACTTT
CASSLNRNSPLHF
>TRBJ2-5|NA|TRBV2|NA
TGTGCCAGCAGTGCTGCGACAGGAAGGGTTGAAGAGACCCAGTACTTC
CASSAATGRVEETQYF
>TRBJ2-7|NA|TRBV6-1|NA
TGTGCCAGCAGTGAAGGGGTAGGGAGCTACGAGCAGTACTTC
CASSEGVGSYEQYF
>TRBJ2-1|NA|TRBV15|TRBD2
TGTGCCACCAGCAGAGAGTTTAGGCTAGCGGGAGCCTATGAGCAGTTCTTC
CATSREFRLAGAYEQFF
>TRBJ1-2|NA|TRBV6-2/TRBV6-3|NA
TGTGCCAGCAGTTACTCGAGTTCGGGTTTCTATGGCTACACCTTC
CASSYSSSGFYGYTF
>TRBJ1-1|NA|TRBV18|NA
TGTGCCAGCTCACCGCCAGAGAACACTGAAGCTTTCTTT
CASSPPENTEAFF
>TRBJ1-2|NA|TRBV6-1|TRBD1
TGTGCCAGCAGTGAAGCGTCGACAGGGGTCTATGGCTACACCTTC
CASSEASTGVYGYTF
>TRBJ2-1|NA|TRBV18|NA
TGTGCCAGCTCACCAAATAGCTACAATGAGCAGTTCTTC
CASSPNSYNEQFF
>TRBJ1-6|NA|TRBV28|NA
TGTGCCAGCAGCCTCGGACTTTTCGCCACCTATAATTCACCCCTCCACTTT
CASSLGLFATYNSPLHF
>TRBJ1-2|NA|TRBV15|NA
TGTGCCACCAGCATGGGAGAGTATGGCTACACCTTC
CATSMGEYGYTF
>TRBJ1-1|NA|TRBV18|TRBD1
TGTGCCAGCTCATCAGGACAGGCCAGGGGGAGCACTGAAGCTTTCTTT
CASSSGQARGSTEAFF
>TRBJ2-5|NA|TRBV19|TRBD2
TGTGCCAGTAGTAGAGGACTAGCGGGAGAAGAGACCCAGTACTTC
CASSRGLAGEETQYF
>TRBJ1-3|NA|TRBV6-5|NA
TGTGCCAGCAGTTACTCCGAAAGGGGTTCTGGAAACACCATATATTTT
CASSYSERGSGNTIYF
>TRBJ1-1|few|TRBV10-3|TRBD1
TGTGCCATCACCGAAGACAGGGGCACTGAAGCTTTCTTT
CAITEDRGTEAFF
>TRBJ2-3|NA|TRBV7-3|TRBD1
TGTGCCAGCAGCTTAACCGGGACAGGCACAGATACGCAGTATTTT
CASSLTGTGTDTQYF
>TRBJ2-7|NA|TRBV6-5|TRBD2
TGTGCCAGCAGTTACGGCGGGGGGTTTATCGAGCAGTACTTC
CASSYGGGFIEQYF
>TRBJ2-3|once|TRBV25-1|TRBD1
TGTGCCAGCAAGGGGGCCTGGACGCAGTATTTT
CASKGAWTQYF
>TRBJ1-1|NA|TRBV18|TRBD1
TGTGCCAGCTCACCTCGGACAGGGGGTCGCGACACTGAAGCTTTCTTT
CASSPRTGGRDTEAFF
>TRBJ2-3|NA|TRBV4-1|NA
TGCGCCAGCAGCCAAGATCACACAGATACGCAGTATTTT
CASSQDHTDTQYF
>TRBJ2-1|NA|TRBV5-1|TRBD2
TGCGCCAGCAGCTTGGCAACCGGGACTAGCGGGGCCAATGAGCAGTTCTTC
CASSLATGTSGANEQFF
>TRBJ1-1|NA|TRBV4-2|NA
TGTGCCAGCAGCCAAGATCGGGGGTCCACTGAAGCTTTCTTT
CASSQDRGSTEAFF
>TRBJ2-7|NA|TRBV18|NA
TGTGCCAGCTCACCTCCGATTAACAGGTACGAGCAGTACTTC
CASSPPINRYEQYF
>TRBJ2-2|NA|TRBV9|NA
TGTGCCAGCAGTACACGGGACACCAACACCGGGGAGCTGTTTTTT
CASSTRDTNTGELFF
>TRBJ1-4|few|TRBV6-5|TRBD1
TGTGCCAGCAGTTCTGCAGGACAGGGCTCTAATGAAAAACTGTTTTTT
CASSSAGQGSNEKLFF
>TRBJ2-7|once|TRBV18|TRBD2
TGTGCCAGCTCACCACAGAATAGCGGGAGGAGGGACTTC
CASSPQNSGRRDF
>TRBJ2-2|NA|TRBV5-5|NA
TGTGCCAGCAGCTTGTCGTCAGGCAACACCGGGGAGCTGTTTTTT
CASSLSSGNTGELFF
>TRBJ1-2|NA|TRBV19|NA
TGTGCCAGTAGTATGGCTCGCAACTATGGCTACACCTTC
CASSMARNYGYTF
>TRBJ1-1|NA|TRBV7-9|NA
TGTGCCAGCAGCCCGACAGCAATGAACACTGAAGCTTTCTTT
CASSPTAMNTEAFF
>TRBJ1-2|NA|TRBV15|TRBD1
TGTGCCACTTCGACAGGGGACTATGGCTACACCTTC
CATSTGDYGYTF
>TRBJ2-3|NA|TRBV7-3|TRBD2
TGTGCCAGCAGCTTAAGGGGTAGCGGGAGCACAGATACGCAGTATTTT
CASSLRGSGSTDTQYF
>TRBJ1-6|NA|TRBV7-8|NA
TGTGCCAGCAGCTTCTTACAGGGTTTGGGTTCACCCCTCCACTTT
CASSFLQGLGSPLHF